A single sample is the source of the 20 T cell receptor beta chains below, sequenced in a study of T cells after yellow fever vaccination. TCRdb reanalysed the 5' RACE reads using MiXCR and keeps one entry per CDR3 protein. Found here are more than 300,000 distinct CDR3 sequences, about 10% of them singletons; the top ten hold about 3%. The sample here was CD4+ T cells sorted from PBMCs, taken 45 days after the yellow fever booster vaccination. These receptors were collected from a man aged 18-30 years who received the YFV17D yellow fever vaccine.

This clonotype was detected ten times or more. The rearrangement joins TRBV10-2 to TRBJ2-1; 10 bases map to TRBD1. The germline CDR1 and CDR2 sequences are WSHSY and SAAADI. J gave up 1 base and V 6 bases, and 0 bases lay outside the gene matches. The CDR3 covers 14 residues. CDR3: CASRDRGSYNEQFF. CDR3 DNA sequence: TGCGCCAGCAGGGACAGGGGGTCCTACAATGAGCAGTTCTTC.

This chain links TRBV6-5 with TRBJ1-1, with TRBD1 as a possible D gene (6 bases). The CDR3 length is 12 residues. Germline CDR1 is MNHEY and CDR2 is SVGAGI. The V gene lost 6 bases and the J gene lost 7 bases, with 12 bases spanning the gap. CDR3 protein: CASSSRGFEAFF. Here the CDR3 DNA reads TGTGCCAGCAGCTCCAGGGGTTTTGAAGCTTTCTTT.

This chain uses TRBV6-2 or TRBV6-3 with TRBJ2-5; a weak D match, TRBD2 (5 bases). The ends were cut back, 6 bases at V and 2 bases at J, with 19 bases in the middle. The CDR3 is 16 residues long. Per germline, CDR1 MNHEY and CDR2 SVGEGT. The CDR3 coding sequence is TGTGCCAGCAGCGACACCTCTCTCACGGGGCAAGAGACCCAGTACTTC. Protein sequence: CASSDTSLTGQETQYF.

J is TRBJ1-5 and V is TRBV6-5; the D is unclear. Deletions cut 0 bases from V and 3 bases from J, with 9 bases between. This CDR3 contains 15 residues. CDR1 is MNHEY, CDR2 SVGAGI, per germline. The CDR3 is CASSYSRDHNQPQHF. The CDR3 coding sequence is TGTGCCAGCAGTTACTCGAGGGATCACAATCAGCCCCAGCATTTT.

The CDR3: CSASPGGSDTQYF. CDR3 in DNA: TGCAGTGCTAGTCCAGGGGGCTCAGATACGCAGTATTTT. The gene calls are TRBV20-1 and TRBJ2-3, with 8 bases that match TRBD1. The junction had 3 bases not matched to a gene; V was cut back by 3 bases and J by 4 bases. Germline V gene data show CDR1 as DFQATT and CDR2 as SNEGSKA (reference sequence). This CDR3 is built from 13 residues.

This clonotype was counted only a few times. This rearrangement joins TRBV11-2 to TRBJ1-2; the D gene is possibly TRBD1 (5 bases). The V gene lost 1 base and the J gene lost 4 bases, with 13 bases spanning the gap. CDR1 and CDR2 (germline): SGHAT, FQNNGV. This CDR3 is built from 15 residues. CDR3 region: CASSLAPGLPYGYTF. DNA of the CDR3: TGTGCCAGCAGCTTAGCCCCAGGGTTACCCTATGGCTACACCTTC.

This clonotype was seen a few times. This chain joins TRBV7-2 and TRBJ1-1; D is uncertain. Germline loops: CDR1 SGHTA, CDR2 FQGNSA. V was shortened by 5 bases and J by 8 bases, with 12 bases between the two germline ends. The CDR3 loop spans 12 amino acids. This CDR3 reads CASSLDLGEAFF. The DNA of the CDR3 is TGTGCCAGCAGCCTCGATTTAGGGGAAGCTTTCTTT.

This clonotype was found a few times. This sequence joins TRBV18 and TRBJ2-7, with TRBD1 identical over 7 bases. This CDR3 has 14 amino acids. Germline CDR1 reads KGHSH; CDR2 reads LQKENI. J was trimmed by 2 bases and V by 5 bases; bases with no gene match: 6. The CDR3 nucleotides read TGTGCCAGCTCAGGGGACAGAACAACCTACGAGCAGTACGTC. Residues: CASSGDRTTYEQYV.

This chain joins TRBV7-6 and TRBJ1-1; no clear D. From germline, CDR1 is SGHVS and CDR2 FNYEAQ. The CDR3 loop spans 14 amino acids. Deletions cut 1 base from V and 1 base from J, with 7 bases between. The CDR3 loop reads CASSLEGRNTEAFF. CDR3 nucleotides: TGTGCCAGCAGCTTAGAAGGCAGGAACACTGAAGCTTTCTTT.

This clonotype was recorded many times. This chain links TRBV28 with TRBJ1-1; a possible D gene is TRBD1 (5 bases). V gave up 7 bases and J gave up 1 base, with 10 bases separating them. Germline values: CDR1 MDHEN, CDR2 SYDVKM. The CDR3 is 13 amino acids. The CDR3, as DNA: TGTGCCAGCAAAGGCAGGGCGAACACTGAAGCTTTCTTT. As protein: CASKGRANTEAFF.

This clonotype was counted only a few times. One end of the junction fails to match germline, which may point to a read error. V is TRBV4-2 and J is TRBJ2-7, with D perhaps matching TRBD2 (7 bases). In germline, CDR1 is LGHNA, CDR2 YNFKEQ. The CDR3 runs 16 residues. The CDR3 nucleotides read TGTGCCAGCAGACAAGTGGGAGGGGGGGAACCCTACGAGCAGTACTTC. This codes for CASRQVGGGEPYEQYF.

This clonotype was recorded many times. The V and J genes are TRBV5-1 and TRBJ2-2; perhaps TRBD2 as D (6 bases). V was pared by 4 bases and J by 2 bases, with 12 bases between. The germline V gene has CDR1 SGHRS and CDR2 YFSETQ. CDR3 length: 15 amino acids. CDR3 residues: CASSRAGSNTGELFF. CDR3 bases: TGCGCCAGCAGCAGAGCGGGCTCTAACACCGGGGAGCTGTTTTTT. Together with reference TRBV5-1 and TRBJ2-2, the CDR3 gives the full variable domain: KAGVTQTPRYLIKTRGQQVTLSCSPISGHRSVSWYQQTPGQGLQFLFEYFSETQRNKGNFPGRFSGRQFSNSRSEMNVSTLELGDSALYLCASSRAGSNTGELFFGEGSRLTVL.

The V gene is TRBV3-1, the J gene TRBJ1-3; D not resolved. Germline values: CDR1 LGHDT, CDR2 YNNKEL (reference sequence). Trimming cost V 1 base and J 6 bases, with 4 bases left between them. CDR3 length: 12 amino acids. The CDR3 sequence: CASSQVANTIYF. The CDR3, as DNA: TGTGCCAGCAGCCAAGTGGCAAACACCATATATTTT. Filled out from reference TRBV3-1 and TRBJ1-3, the complete variable domain reads DTAVSQTPKYLVTQMGNDKSIKCEQNLGHDTMYWYKQDSKKFLKIMFSYNNKELIINETVPNRFSPKSPDKAHLNLHINSLELGDSAVYFCASSQVANTIYFGEGSWLTVV.

In its sample, this clonotype was seen a few times. CDR3 residues: CASSRQGSYNEQFF. DNA for the CDR3: TGTGCCAGCAGCCGACAGGGGAGCTACAATGAGCAGTTCTTC. This chain links TRBV11-3 with TRBJ2-1; TRBD1 aligns across 8 bases. The CDR3 length is 14 residues. Trimming at V came to 5 bases and at J to 3 bases, leaving 3 bases not matched to a gene. Germline values: CDR1 SGHNT, CDR2 YENEEA.

V and J are TRBV7-2 and TRBJ2-3; D gene ambiguous. CDR3 length: 15 residues. Trimming removed 5 bases from V and 1 base from J, with 13 bases in between. In germline, CDR1 is SGHTA, CDR2 FQGNSA. The CDR3 DNA reads as TGTGCCAGCAGCGTCGCCAGCTCCGGCACAGATACGCAGTATTTT. It yields the protein CASSVASSGTDTQYF.

This clonotype was detected only a few times. This chain connects TRBV4-1 to TRBJ2-1; no definite D call. The length of the CDR3 is 12 residues. The germline V gene encodes CDR1 MGHRA and CDR2 YSYEKL. The germline V and J ends were trimmed by 4 bases and 10 bases, with 11 bases remaining between them. DNA of the CDR3: TGCGCCAGCAGCCGTTCCGGCCGCGAGCAGTTCTTC. This translates into CASSRSGREQFF.

V gene TRBV6-5 combines with J gene TRBJ1-1, with unresolved D. V lost 0 bases and J 0 bases, leaving 8 bases between the germline ends. CDR3 length: 15 residues. Germline V gene lookup returns CDR1 MNHEY and CDR2 SVGAGI. CDR3 sequence (DNA): TGTGCCAGCAGTTACTCAGGTATATTGAACACTGAAGCTTTCTTT. This sequence encodes CASSYSGILNTEAFF.

This chain uses TRBV5-4 with TRBJ2-2; possible D gene TRBD1, 6 bases. Between the trimmed V and J ends, which lost 2 bases and 7 bases, there was a span of 15 bases. CDR1 and CDR2 (germline): SGHNT, YYREEE (reference sequence). CDR3 length: 15 amino acids. CDR3 in amino acids: CASSFIQGEIGELFF. The DNA of the CDR3 is TGTGCCAGCAGCTTTATACAGGGAGAAATCGGGGAGCTGTTTTTT. The full variable domain, in which reference TRBV5-4 and TRBJ2-2 provide the parts outside the CDR3, is ETGVTQSPTHLIKTRGQQVTLRCSSQSGHNTVSWYQQALGQGPQFIFQYYREEENGRGNFPPRFSGLQFPNYSSELNVNALELDDSALYLCASSFIQGEIGELFFGEGSRLTVL.

In this sample, this clonotype turned up many times. V and J are TRBV5-1 and TRBJ2-5; a weak D match, TRBD1 (6 bases). This CDR3 is 13 amino acids long. Trimming cost V 6 bases and J 1 base, with 10 bases left between them. In germline, CDR1 is SGHRS, CDR2 YFSETQ. CDR3 amino acids: CASTGTTQETQYF. The CDR3 DNA sequence: TGCGCCAGCACTGGGACAACCCAAGAGACCCAGTACTTC.

This clonotype appeared many times. CDR3 in amino acids: CASSYQQGRETQYF. The CDR3 DNA sequence: TGTGCCAGCAGTTACCAACAGGGGAGGGAGACCCAGTACTTC. The genes are TRBV6-5 and TRBJ2-5, with a tentative D call TRBD1 (7 bases). The CDR3 spans 14 residues. V shed 2 bases and J shed 5 bases, with 12 bases lying between them. From germline, CDR1 is MNHEY and CDR2 SVGAGI.